This T cell receptor (beta chain) is drawn from a study of PD-L1 blockade in urothelial cancer. Study summary: Atezolizumab (1,200 mg intravenously every 3 weeks) began at some point between 2013 and 2015 for patients. At 6 weeks and at 3 weeks (second dose) after treatment start, blood was analyzed. Median T cell yield from blood was roughly 140,000. General study results and limits: Durable-benefit cases showed more tumor-associated blood clone expansion at 3 weeks.

The CDR3 runs to 16 residues. Germline V lookup: CDR1 SGHTA, CDR2 FQGTGA. V was clipped by 4 bases and J by 5 bases; unmatched bases: 12. For this clone: Its antigen is as yet unknown.

Clones were read by immunoSEQ multiplex PCR, and TCRdb kept only the in-frame ones, dropping some. The sample comprises about 84,000 clones, 82% of which are singletons, and more than 8% rests with the top ten. The receptor was derived from a man in his sixties or seventies with urothelial cancer. Material: PBMCs, obtained around atezolizumab (anti-PD-L1) treatment. V and J are TRBV7-3 and TRBJ2-5; 8 bases map to TRBD2. In nucleotides, the CDR3 is TGTGCCAGCAGCTCCCACGGGGGGGGCGGGAGGGAGACCCAGTACTTC. Amino acid sequence: CASSSHGGGGRETQYF.